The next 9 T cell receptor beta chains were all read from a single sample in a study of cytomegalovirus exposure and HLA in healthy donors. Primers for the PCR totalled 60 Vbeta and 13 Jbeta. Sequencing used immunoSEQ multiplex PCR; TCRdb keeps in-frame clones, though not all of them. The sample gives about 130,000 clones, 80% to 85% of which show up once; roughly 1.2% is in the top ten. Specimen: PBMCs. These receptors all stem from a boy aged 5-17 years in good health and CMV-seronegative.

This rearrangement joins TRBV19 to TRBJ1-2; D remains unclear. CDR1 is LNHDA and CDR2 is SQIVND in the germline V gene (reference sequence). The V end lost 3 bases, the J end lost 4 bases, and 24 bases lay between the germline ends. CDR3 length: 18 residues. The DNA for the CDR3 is TGTGCCAGTAGTATCAGTACCGTCGTCCGCGGAAGAAGCTATGGCTACACCTTC. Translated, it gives CASSISTVVRGRSYGYTF.

For the CDR3, the DNA is TGTGCCTGGCGTAGAAGTGACTTAAACACAGATACGCAGTATTTT. Translating it yields CAWRRSDLNTDTQYF. This rearrangement joins TRBV30 to TRBJ2-3; D not resolved. Germline CDR1 GTSNPN, CDR2 SVGIG (reference sequence). The CDR3 contains 15 residues. V lost 5 bases to trimming and J lost 2 bases, with 17 bases between them.

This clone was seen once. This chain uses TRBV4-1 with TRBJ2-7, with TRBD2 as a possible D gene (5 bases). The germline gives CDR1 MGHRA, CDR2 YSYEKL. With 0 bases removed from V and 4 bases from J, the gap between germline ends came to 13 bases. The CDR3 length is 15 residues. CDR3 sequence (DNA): TGCGCCAGCAGCCAAGAGGAACTAGGAGATTACGAGCAGTACTTC. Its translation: CASSQEELGDYEQYF.

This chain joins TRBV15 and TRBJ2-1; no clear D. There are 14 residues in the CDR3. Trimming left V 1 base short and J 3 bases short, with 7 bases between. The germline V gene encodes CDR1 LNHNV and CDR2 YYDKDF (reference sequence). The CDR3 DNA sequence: TGTGCCACCAGCAGAGGCGACTTCTACAATGAGCAGTTCTTC. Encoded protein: CATSRGDFYNEQFF.

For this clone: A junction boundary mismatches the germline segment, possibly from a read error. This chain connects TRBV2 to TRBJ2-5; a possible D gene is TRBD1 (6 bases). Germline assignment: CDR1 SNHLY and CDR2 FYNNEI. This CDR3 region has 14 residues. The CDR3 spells CASREDRTPGAQYF. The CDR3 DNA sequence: TGTGCCAGCAGGGAAGACAGGACCCCAGGGGCCCAGTACTTC.

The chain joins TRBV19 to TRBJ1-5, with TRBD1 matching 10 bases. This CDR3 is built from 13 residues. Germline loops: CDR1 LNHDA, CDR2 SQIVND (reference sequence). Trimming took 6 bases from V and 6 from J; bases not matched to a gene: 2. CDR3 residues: CASSGQGGQPQHF. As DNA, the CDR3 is TGTGCCAGTAGCGGACAGGGGGGTCAGCCCCAGCATTTT.

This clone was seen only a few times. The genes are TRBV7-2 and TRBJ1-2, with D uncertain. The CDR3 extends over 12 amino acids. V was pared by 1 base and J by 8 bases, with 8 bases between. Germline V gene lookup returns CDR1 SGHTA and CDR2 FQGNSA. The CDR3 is CASSLDGLGYTF. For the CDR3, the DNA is TGTGCCAGCAGCTTAGATGGCCTCGGCTACACCTTC. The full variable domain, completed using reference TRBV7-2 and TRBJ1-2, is GAGVSQSPSNKVTEKGKDVELRCDPISGHTALYWYRQSLGQGLEFLIYFQGNSAPDKSGLPSDRFSAERTGGSVSTLTIQRTQQEDSAVYLCASSLDGLGYTFGSGTRLTVV.

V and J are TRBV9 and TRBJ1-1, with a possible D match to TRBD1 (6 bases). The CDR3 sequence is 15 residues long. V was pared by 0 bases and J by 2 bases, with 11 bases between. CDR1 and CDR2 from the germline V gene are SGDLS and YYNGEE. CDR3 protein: CASSVEARGNTEAFF. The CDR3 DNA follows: TGTGCCAGCAGCGTAGAAGCCAGGGGTAACACTGAAGCTTTCTTT.

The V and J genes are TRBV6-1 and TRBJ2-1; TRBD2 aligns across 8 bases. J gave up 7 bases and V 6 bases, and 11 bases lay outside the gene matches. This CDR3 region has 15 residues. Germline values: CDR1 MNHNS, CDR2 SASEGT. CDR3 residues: CASRGSSGSKNEQFF. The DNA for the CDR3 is TGTGCCAGCAGAGGATCCAGCGGGAGCAAGAATGAGCAGTTCTTC.